The 8 T cell receptor beta chains below all came from one sample that was sequenced in a study of blood T cell repertoires in COVID-19. The table came from immunoSEQ multiplex PCR; TCRdb's copy has only in-frame clones and leaves some out. The table lists about 65,000 clones, 80% to 95% of them singletons. Sample: peripheral blood. The receptors come from a man aged 65 to 85 with active COVID-19.

The chain recombines TRBV5-4 with TRBJ2-1; D is unclear. The CDR3 runs 14 residues. Trimming took 5 bases from V and 1 from J, leaving 10 bases between them. Germline CDR1 and CDR2: SGHNT and YYREEE (reference sequence). CDR3 in DNA: TGTGCCAGCAGGACACAGATTTCCTACAATGAGCAGTTCTTC. Its translation is CASRTQISYNEQFF.

This sequence joins TRBV2 and TRBJ2-1; 11 bases align to TRBD2. V shed 4 bases and J 9 bases; nucleotides not matched to a gene: 8. The V gene's germline CDR1 is SNHLY and CDR2 FYNNEI. The CDR3 runs to 15 residues. CDR3 region: CASSAGTSGFSEQFF. The CDR3 region has the DNA TGTGCCAGCAGTGCCGGGACTAGCGGATTTTCTGAGCAGTTCTTC.

The chain combines TRBV5-1 with TRBJ2-5, with TRBD2 matching 13 bases. The ends lost 3 bases at V and 5 bases at J; junction bases unmatched: 13. Germline V gene data show CDR1 as SGHRS and CDR2 as YFSETQ. The CDR3 length is 18 residues. The CDR3 spells CASSSDQTSGGQWETQYF. CDR3 sequence (DNA): TGCGCCAGCAGCTCGGACCAGACTAGCGGGGGGCAGTGGGAGACCCAGTACTTC.

This chain's CDR3 is CASSSSRARTEAFF. CDR3 bases: TGTGCCAGCAGCTCCTCGAGGGCGAGGACTGAAGCTTTCTTT. The chain is built from TRBV14 and TRBJ1-1; no reliable D call. V gave up 5 bases and J gave up 5 bases, with 15 bases separating them. The CDR3 loop spans 14 amino acids. CDR1 and CDR2 (germline): SGHDN, FVKESK. Full variable domain (outside the CDR3, taken from reference TRBV14 and TRBJ1-1): EAGVTQFPSHSVIEKGQTVTLRCDPISGHDNLYWYRRVMGKEIKFLLHFVKESKQDESGMPNNRFLAERTGGTYSTLKVQPAELEDSGVYFCASSSSRARTEAFFGQGTRLTVV.

The chain has TRBV7-9 and TRBJ1-2; perhaps TRBD1 as D (6 bases). V gave up 1 base and J gave up 4 bases, with 13 bases separating them. This CDR3 has 15 amino acids. Per the germline V gene, CDR1 is SEHNR and CDR2 is FQNEAQ (reference sequence). The CDR3 nucleotides are TGTGCCAGCAGCTTAGTCGGGGGGCCCCTCTATGGCTACACCTTC. Encoded protein: CASSLVGGPLYGYTF.

V usage is TRBV5-1 and J usage is TRBJ2-5; possible D gene TRBD1, 5 bases. The CDR3 is 14 residues long. Trimming removed 0 bases from V and 5 bases from J, with 11 bases in between. Germline CDR1 reads SGHRS; CDR2 reads YFSETQ. CDR3 DNA: TGCGCCAGCAGCTTGGGGGCAGGGATGGAGACCCAGTACTTC. This gives the protein CASSLGAGMETQYF.

The chain joins TRBV16 to TRBJ2-5; 8 bases are a match to TRBD1. Trimming at V came to 4 bases and at J to 5 bases, leaving 12 bases not matched to a gene. CDR3 length: 16 residues. CDR1 and CDR2 from the germline V gene are KGHSY and FQNENV. Here the CDR3 reads CASSPHPGQGKETQYF. As DNA, the CDR3 is TGTGCCAGCAGCCCGCACCCTGGACAGGGAAAGGAGACCCAGTACTTC.

This chain joins TRBV9 and TRBJ1-6, with D uncertain. Trimming pared 3 bases from V and 10 bases from J, leaving 20 bases between. The CDR3 has 16 amino acids. Germline CDR1 and CDR2: SGDLS and YYNGEE. The CDR3 nucleotides read TGTGCCAGCAGCGAGCGTGACGGATCGTCAAGGTCACCCCTCCACTTT. Its protein is CASSERDGSSRSPLHF. Together with reference TRBV9 and TRBJ1-6, the CDR3 gives the full variable domain: DSGVTQTPKHLITATGQRVTLRCSPRSGDLSVYWYQQSLDQGLQFLIQYYNGEERAKGNILERFSAQQFPDLHSELNLSSLELGDSALYFCASSERDGSSRSPLHFGNGTRLTVT.